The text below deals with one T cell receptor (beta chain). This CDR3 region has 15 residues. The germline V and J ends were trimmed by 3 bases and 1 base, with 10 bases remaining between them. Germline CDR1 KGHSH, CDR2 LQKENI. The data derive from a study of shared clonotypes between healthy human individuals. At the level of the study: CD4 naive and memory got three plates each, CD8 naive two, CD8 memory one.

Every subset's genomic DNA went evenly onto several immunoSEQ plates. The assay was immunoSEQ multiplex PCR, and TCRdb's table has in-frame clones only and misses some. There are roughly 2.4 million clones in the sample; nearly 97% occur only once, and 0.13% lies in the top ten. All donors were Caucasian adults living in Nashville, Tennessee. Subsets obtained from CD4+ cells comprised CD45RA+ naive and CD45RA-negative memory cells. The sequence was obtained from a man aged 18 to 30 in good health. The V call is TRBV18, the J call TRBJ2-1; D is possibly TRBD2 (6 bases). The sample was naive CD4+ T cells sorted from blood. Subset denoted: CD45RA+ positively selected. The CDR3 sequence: CASSPLSGSYNEQFF. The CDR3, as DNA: TGTGCCAGCTCACCCCTTAGCGGATCCTACAATGAGCAGTTCTTC. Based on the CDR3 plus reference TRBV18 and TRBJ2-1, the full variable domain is NAGVMQNPRHLVRRRGQEARLRCSPMKGHSHVYWYRQLPEEGLKFMVYLQKENIIDESGMPKERFSAEFPKEGPSILRIQQVVRGDSAAYFCASSPLSGSYNEQFFGPGTRLTVL.